These 30 T cell receptor beta chains share one sample of origin, sequenced in a study of blood T cell repertoires in COVID-19. Profiled with immunoSEQ multiplex PCR; TCRdb holds only in-frame clones, not every one. The sample yields more than 95,000 clones, approximately 80% seen once. Sequencing input: peripheral blood. These receptor sequences come from a man aged 55 to 69 with acute or convalescent COVID-19.

In DNA form, the CDR3 reads TGTGCCAGCACTTTCGGGGGGCGCAATATAGCCACCTTC. This gives the protein CASTFGGRNIATF. The chain links TRBV28 to TRBJ1-2; a weak D match, TRBD1 (6 bases). Germline CDR1 reads MDHEN; CDR2 reads SYDVKM. This CDR3 has 13 residues. The V gene lost 7 bases and the J gene lost 13 bases, with 22 bases spanning the gap.

This clone was detected a few times. The rearrangement uses TRBV5-1 and TRBJ1-4, with D perhaps matching TRBD1 (5 bases). Trimming removed 5 bases from V and 4 bases from J, with 12 bases in between. The CDR3 loop spans 14 amino acids. Germline assignment: CDR1 SGHRS and CDR2 YFSETQ. CDR3 DNA sequence: TGCGCCAGCAGACCAGGGAAACATAATGAAAAACTGTTTTTT. Encoded protein: CASRPGKHNEKLFF.

About this clone itself: The DNA is left out, because the CDR3 cannot be placed on it with certainty; the CDR3 is given as TCRdb lists it. V and J are TRBV1 and TRBJ2-7; the table's D call, TRBD2, was not checked against the DNA. TRBV1 constitutes a pseudogene. The CDR3 is made up of 18 amino acids, end residues included. This chain's CDR3 is CTSSQDLVAGGSTYEQYF.

V is TRBV2 and J is TRBJ1-1, with 7 bases matching TRBD1. There are 14 residues in the CDR3. The trim removed 5 bases at V and 0 bases at J, leaving 3 bases unmatched. Per the germline V gene, CDR1 is SNHLY and CDR2 is FYNNEI. CDR3 sequence: CASSWDSMNTEAFF. CDR3 bases: TGTGCCAGCAGTTGGGACAGCATGAACACTGAAGCTTTCTTT.

V is TRBV2 and J is TRBJ2-7; 11 bases align to TRBD2. The J segment lost 4 bases and the V segment lost 4 bases, leaving 6 bases of the junction unmatched. From germline, CDR1 is SNHLY and CDR2 FYNNEI. This CDR3 is built from 15 residues. In nucleotides, the CDR3 is TGTGCCAGCAGTGCTTTGGGACTAGCGGATTACGAGCAGTACTTC. Protein: CASSALGLADYEQYF.

The J gene is TRBJ1-1, the V gene TRBV19, with a possible D match to TRBD1 (6 bases). Germline V gene lookup returns CDR1 LNHDA and CDR2 SQIVND (reference sequence). V was clipped by 10 bases and J by 3 bases, with 15 bases between them. The CDR3 covers 13 residues. CDR3 amino acids: CATSSDRYTEAFF. CDR3 nucleotide sequence: TGTGCCACCTCATCGGACAGATACACTGAAGCTTTCTTT.

The chain combines TRBV19 with TRBJ2-6, with a weak D call TRBD1 (6 bases). The V gene lost 8 bases and the J gene lost 0 bases, with 17 bases spanning the gap. The CDR3 spans 17 residues. Germline V gene data show CDR1 as LNHDA and CDR2 as SQIVND (reference sequence). The CDR3 sequence is CASASGTFNSGANVLTF. The DNA for the CDR3 is TGTGCCAGTGCATCCGGGACATTTAACTCTGGGGCCAACGTCCTGACTTTC.

J is TRBJ1-6 and V is TRBV7-2; 9 bases line up with TRBD1. This CDR3 comprises 16 residues. CDR1 is SGHTA, CDR2 FQGNSA, per germline. V trimming: 4 bases; J trimming: 12 bases; junction bases outside the gene matches: 13. The CDR3 bases are TGTGCCAGCAGCTCCGCGCGGGGGACAGGGTTAAGACCCCTCCACTTT. Residues: CASSSARGTGLRPLHF.

The rearrangement links TRBV18 to TRBJ2-7; 14 bases line up with TRBD2. V was clipped by 4 bases and J by 5 bases; unmatched bases: 10. This CDR3 comprises 17 residues. Germline CDR1 is KGHSH and CDR2 is LQKENI. The CDR3 is CASSLTGTSGSTNEQYV. In nucleotides, the CDR3 is TGTGCCAGCTCACTTACCGGGACTAGCGGGAGCACAAACGAGCAGTACGTC.

The chain is built from TRBV28 and TRBJ2-1; TRBD1 agrees at 10 bases. Trimming removed 5 bases from V and 8 bases from J; junction bases left unmatched: 9. The CDR3 has 15 residues. Germline CDR1 and CDR2: MDHEN and SYDVKM. The CDR3 DNA reads TGTGCCAGCAGTGGGGCGACAGGGGGCGCGTATGAGCAGTTCTTC. The encoded protein is CASSGATGGAYEQFF.

This rearrangement joins TRBV29-1 to TRBJ2-7; D uncertain. Between the trimmed V and J ends, which lost 7 bases and 7 bases, there was a span of 14 bases. Germline loops: CDR1 SQVTM, CDR2 ANQGSEA. The CDR3 is 11 residues long. The CDR3 loop reads CSAVDDGEQYF. The CDR3 region has the DNA TGCAGCGCCGTAGATGACGGGGAGCAGTACTTC.

The chain recombines TRBV30 with TRBJ1-1; tentatively, D is TRBD1 (5 bases). V was clipped by 4 bases and J by 8 bases, with 14 bases between them. Looked up from germline, CDR1 is GTSNPN and CDR2 is SVGIG (reference sequence). The CDR3 sequence is 12 residues long. As DNA, the CDR3 is TGTGCCTGGAATCGGGGGACGGGAGAAGCTTTCTTT. Amino acids: CAWNRGTGEAFF.

This sequence joins TRBV5-4 and TRBJ1-4; D possibly corresponds to TRBD1 (5 bases). Germline V gene data show CDR1 as SGHNT and CDR2 as YYREEE (reference sequence). The CDR3 is made up of 15 amino acids. V was pared by 1 base and J by 5 bases, with 12 bases between. The CDR3: CASSLSGGLNEKLFF. The CDR3 nucleotides read TGTGCCAGCAGCTTGAGTGGGGGACTGAATGAAAAACTGTTTTTT.

A few counts support this clone. V is TRBV24-1 and J is TRBJ2-2; 16 positions match TRBD2. The CDR3 sequence is 16 residues long. Looked up from germline, CDR1 is KGHDR and CDR2 is SFDVKD. V was clipped by 9 bases and J by 6 bases; unmatched bases: 6. CDR3 sequence: CATGTSGRAKPGELFF. The CDR3 coding sequence is TGTGCCACCGGGACTAGCGGGAGGGCCAAGCCCGGGGAGCTGTTTTTT.

V is TRBV5-4 and J is TRBJ2-2, with D tentatively TRBD1 (6 bases). V was shortened by 0 bases and J by 0 bases, with 6 bases between the two germline ends. Germline loops: CDR1 SGHNT, CDR2 YYREEE (reference sequence). The CDR3 extends over 15 amino acids. CDR3 amino acids: CASSLDRANTGELFF. In DNA form, the CDR3 reads TGTGCCAGCAGCTTGGACAGGGCGAACACCGGGGAGCTGTTTTTT.

In this sample, this clone turned up once. The chain has TRBV6-5 and TRBJ2-7; 9 positions match TRBD1. This CDR3 comprises 14 residues. With V trimmed by 6 bases and J by 8 bases, 11 bases remained unmatched. Germline CDR1 is MNHEY and CDR2 is SVGAGI. The CDR3 sequence is CASRGTGQGVKQYF. CDR3 DNA sequence: TGTGCCAGCAGGGGGACGGGACAGGGTGTTAAGCAGTACTTC.

V usage is TRBV6-5 and J usage is TRBJ1-2; D is perhaps TRBD1 (6 bases). V lost 6 bases and J lost 4, with 12 bases in between. This CDR3 has 13 amino acids. Germline V gene data show CDR1 as MNHEY and CDR2 as SVGAGI. This CDR3 reads CASSQGQIYGYTF. DNA of the CDR3: TGTGCCAGCAGCCAAGGACAGATCTATGGCTACACCTTC.

The rearrangement joins TRBV7-6 to TRBJ2-7, with 12 bases matching TRBD2. The CDR3 totals 18 residues. J lost 7 bases, V lost 1 base, and 14 bases had no gene match. CDR1 is SGHVS, CDR2 FNYEAQ, per germline. CDR3 coding DNA: TGTGCCAGCAGCTTAGGAGTAAGGGGACTAGCGGGTCGTGGTGAGCAGTACGTC. It yields the protein CASSLGVRGLAGRGEQYV.

This clone has only one observation. The CDR3 protein is CASSSGAFYGYTF. The CDR3, as DNA: TGTGCCAGCAGCTCCGGAGCGTTTTATGGCTACACCTTC. This chain joins TRBV12-3 or TRBV12-4 and TRBJ1-2; D unclear. This CDR3 is 13 amino acids long. Trimming stripped 6 bases from V and 5 bases from J, with 13 bases between.

As regards this clone: The junction differs from germline at one of its ends, possibly a read error. The CDR3 DNA is TGCAGCCCCACCCTAAGGACAGGGGGTGACAAAGAGCAGTTCTTC. Amino acid sequence: CSPTLRTGGDKEQFF. V gene TRBV29-1 combines with J gene TRBJ2-1; TRBD1 aligns across 10 bases. This CDR3 comprises 15 residues. CDR1 SQVTM and CDR2 ANQGSEA come from the germline V gene.

This clone was seen only once. This sample also contains other DNA sequences that code for the same CDR3. The genes are TRBV5-1 and TRBJ2-5; 7 bases match TRBD1. Per the germline V gene, CDR1 is SGHRS and CDR2 is YFSETQ. Trimming removed 0 bases from V and 5 bases from J; junction bases left unmatched: 4. CDR3 length: 14 amino acids. The CDR3: CASSLGGGMETQYF. The CDR3 nucleotides are TGCGCCAGCAGCTTGGGAGGGGGCATGGAGACCCAGTACTTC.

The V gene is TRBV27, the J gene TRBJ2-2, with TRBD2 matching 8 bases. Trimming removed 4 bases from V and 5 bases from J; junction bases left unmatched: 9. The germline CDR1 and CDR2 sequences are MNHEY and SMNVEV (reference sequence). The CDR3 is made up of 16 amino acids. CDR3: CASSSPGLDATGELFF. Written as DNA, the CDR3 is TGTGCCAGCAGTTCCCCGGGACTAGACGCTACCGGGGAGCTGTTTTTT.

The count of this clone is one. The rearrangement uses TRBV19 and TRBJ2-3, with D perhaps matching TRBD2 (6 bases). From germline, CDR1 is LNHDA and CDR2 SQIVND (reference sequence). CDR3 length equals 15 residues. V was trimmed by 3 bases and J by 0 bases, leaving 10 bases between them. The CDR3 reads CASSIGSGSTDTQYF. As DNA, the CDR3 is TGTGCCAGTAGTATTGGGAGCGGGAGCACAGATACGCAGTATTTT. Variable domain in full (rest from reference TRBV19 and TRBJ2-3): DGGITQSPKYLFRKEGQNVTLSCEQNLNHDAMYWYRQDPGQGLRLIYYSQIVNDFQKGDIAEGYSVSREKKESFPLTVTSAQKNPTAFYLCASSIGSGSTDTQYFGPGTRLTVL.

DNA for the CDR3: TGTGCCAGCAGCCAAAGCGTTCAGACAGGGGGTAATGAAAAACTGTTTTTT. The encoded protein is CASSQSVQTGGNEKLFF. This rearrangement joins TRBV4-2 to TRBJ1-4; 9 bases are a match to TRBD1. Looked up from germline, CDR1 is LGHNA and CDR2 is YNFKEQ. The CDR3 contains 17 residues. The V gene end was trimmed by 2 bases and the J gene end by 4 bases; junction bases not matched to a gene: 8.

The V gene is TRBV6-5, the J gene TRBJ2-1; 10 bases match TRBD1. V gave up 7 bases and J gave up 15 bases; unmatched junction bases: 12. Germline CDR1 MNHEY, CDR2 SVGAGI. The CDR3 is made up of 13 amino acids. Here the CDR3 reads CASTQLLGDRGFF. The CDR3 coding sequence is TGTGCCAGCACCCAACTGTTAGGGGACAGGGGGTTCTTC.

The chain recombines TRBV7-9 with TRBJ1-1; D call uncertain. V lost 5 bases to trimming and J lost 3 bases, with 10 bases between them. The germline V gene has CDR1 SEHNR and CDR2 FQNEAQ (reference sequence). This CDR3 is built from 13 residues. CDR3 sequence: CASSADWDTEAFF. Here the CDR3 DNA reads TGTGCCAGCAGCGCGGACTGGGACACTGAAGCTTTCTTT.

The J gene is TRBJ2-6, the V gene TRBV18; D gene unclear. The CDR3 has 14 amino acids. In germline, CDR1 is KGHSH, CDR2 LQKENI. Deletions cut 5 bases from V and 0 bases from J, with 5 bases between. The CDR3 bases are TGTGCCAGCTCAATCGGCTCTGGGGCCAACGTCCTGACTTTC. It translates to CASSIGSGANVLTF.

The chain uses TRBV5-1 and TRBJ2-3, with D tentatively TRBD1 (6 bases). Trimming took 4 bases from V and 6 from J, leaving 12 bases between them. The CDR3 sequence is 13 residues long. Germline CDR1 SGHRS, CDR2 YFSETQ. The CDR3 reads CASSPQGFDTQYF. Written as DNA, the CDR3 is TGCGCCAGCAGCCCACAGGGATTTGATACGCAGTATTTT.

V gene TRBV29-1 combines with J gene TRBJ2-1; a possible D gene is TRBD1 (6 bases). V was trimmed by 4 bases and J by 5 bases, leaving 9 bases between them. The CDR3 contains 12 residues. CDR1 is SQVTM and CDR2 is ANQGSEA in the germline V gene. CDR3 sequence (DNA): TGCAGCGTTGTTCCAGGGGACAATGAGCAGTTCTTC. Amino acid sequence: CSVVPGDNEQFF.

This rearrangement joins TRBV28 to TRBJ2-1; 12 bases align to TRBD2. The length of the CDR3 is 14 residues. The germline CDR1 and CDR2 sequences are MDHEN and SYDVKM. Trimming cost V 6 bases and J 7 bases; bases outside gene matches: 4. The CDR3 DNA follows: TGTGCCAGCAGCGGGACTAGCGGGCCGAATGAGCAGTTCTTC. This encodes CASSGTSGPNEQFF. Looking up the rest from reference TRBV28 and TRBJ2-1 gives the full variable domain: DVKVTQSSRYLVKRTGEKVFLECVQDMDHENMFWYRQDPGLGLRLIYFSYDVKMKEKGDIPEGYSVSREKKERFSLILESASTNQTSMYLCASSGTSGPNEQFFGPGTRLTVL.